Presented here are 18 T cell receptor beta chains from one specimen sequenced in a study of T cell repertoires in cytomegalovirus infection. Their recognized antigens are unknown. TCRdb passed the reads through MiXCR, listing each CDR3 protein once. Here the sample spans some 800,000 distinct CDR3 sequences, around a third being singletons. The material sequenced was cultured CD8+ T cells from PBMCs, taken from culture after CMV antigen stimulation. The origin of the receptors is a human donor in good health (CMV status not recorded). Some clones in this sample may be carry-over from other donors' samples.

V is TRBV18 and J is TRBJ1-1; the D gene is possibly TRBD1 (5 bases). This CDR3 has 14 residues. Germline CDR1 reads KGHSH; CDR2 reads LQKENI. Trimming removed 6 bases from V and 0 bases from J, with 11 bases in between. This CDR3 reads CASSGVVMNTEAFF. CDR3 DNA: TGTGCCAGCTCGGGGGTAGTTATGAACACTGAAGCTTTCTTT. The variable domain in full, completed from reference TRBV18 and TRBJ1-1, reads NAGVMQNPRHLVRRRGQEARLRCSPMKGHSHVYWYRQLPEEGLKFMVYLQKENIIDESGMPKERFSAEFPKEGPSILRIQQVVRGDSAAYFCASSGVVMNTEAFFGQGTRLTVV.

This clonotype was observed once. The CDR3 reads CASSQVATRNTGELFF. The CDR3 DNA is TGTGCCAGCAGCCAAGTGGCGACTAGGAACACCGGGGAGCTGTTTTTT. The gene calls are TRBV3-1 and TRBJ2-2, with a tentative D call TRBD2 (6 bases). The germline CDR1 and CDR2 sequences are LGHDT and YNNKEL (reference sequence). This CDR3 comprises 16 residues. The germline V and J ends were trimmed by 1 base and 1 base, with 10 bases remaining between them.

This clonotype was observed a single time. CDR3: CSARGTSGEQFF. The CDR3 DNA follows: TGCAGCGCCCGGGGGACTAGTGGTGAGCAGTTCTTC. The J gene is TRBJ2-1, the V gene TRBV29-1, with 8 bases aligning to TRBD2. The V and J ends lost 7 bases and 9 bases, in that order; junction bases with no gene match: 8. Looked up from germline, CDR1 is SQVTM and CDR2 is ANQGSEA. CDR3 length equals 12 residues.

On this clonotype: An end of the junction does not agree with germline; a read error may underlie this. This sequence joins TRBV13 and TRBJ2-6; TRBD1 might be the D (6 bases). Germline V gene sequence: CDR1 PRHDT, CDR2 FYEKMQ (reference sequence). The length of the CDR3 is 15 residues. The CDR3 here is CAISIRGYGANVLTF. The DNA for the CDR3 is TGTGCCATCAGCATCAGGGGTTATGGGGCCAACGTCCTGACTTTC.

V usage is TRBV6-1 and J usage is TRBJ2-6; no reliable D call. Trimming stripped 10 bases from V and 2 bases from J, with 15 bases between. The V gene's germline CDR1 is MNHNS and CDR2 SASEGT. The CDR3 runs to 15 residues. The CDR3 is CATPNRVAGANVLTF. The CDR3 DNA reads TGTGCCACCCCCAATCGGGTCGCTGGGGCCAACGTCCTGACTTTC.

The chain joins TRBV27 to TRBJ1-1; 7 bases are a match to TRBD1. CDR3 length equals 11 residues. CDR1 is MNHEY, CDR2 SMNVEV, per germline (reference sequence). The V gene end was trimmed by 11 bases and the J gene end by 6 bases; junction bases not matched to a gene: 6. CDR3 in DNA: TGTGCCGCAGGACAGGCATCTGAAGCTTTCTTT. Residues: CAAGQASEAFF.

The rearrangement uses TRBV6-8 and TRBJ2-1, with D hard to call. CDR1 is MNHGY and CDR2 is SAAAGT in the germline V gene. V gave up 5 bases and J gave up 12 bases, with 14 bases separating them. The CDR3 spans 12 residues. DNA of the CDR3: TGTGCCAGCAGTAGACCTCCTTACCCGCAGTTCTTC. This sequence encodes CASSRPPYPQFF.

The rearrangement uses TRBV6-5 and TRBJ1-2; D is possibly TRBD1 (5 bases). This CDR3 comprises 14 residues. The germline CDR1 and CDR2 sequences are MNHEY and SVGAGI. V lost 7 bases and J 3 bases, leaving 15 bases between the germline ends. The CDR3 reads CASTQQEGYYGYTF. Here the CDR3 DNA reads TGTGCCAGCACTCAACAGGAGGGATACTATGGCTACACCTTC.

J is TRBJ2-5 and V is TRBV6-5, with D maybe TRBD2 (5 bases). The CDR3 has 15 residues. CDR1 and CDR2 (germline): MNHEY, SVGAGI. Trimming stripped 0 bases from V and 1 base from J, with 9 bases between. CDR3 nucleotides: TGTGCCAGCAGTTACTCGGGTCGGGGCCAAGAGACCCAGTACTTC. Its translation is CASSYSGRGQETQYF.

The gene calls are TRBV19 and TRBJ2-1; no clear D. The CDR3 consists of 14 residues. V lost 2 bases and J 6 bases, leaving 11 bases between the germline ends. In germline, CDR1 is LNHDA, CDR2 SQIVND (reference sequence). This chain's CDR3 is CASSIITTSNEQFF. The DNA for the CDR3 is TGTGCCAGTAGTATAATCACCACAAGCAATGAGCAGTTCTTC.

The rearrangement uses TRBV7-6 and TRBJ2-6; TRBD1 agrees at 7 bases. Trimming removed 5 bases from V and 14 bases from J; junction bases left unmatched: 6. Germline CDR1 is SGHVS and CDR2 is FNYEAQ. The CDR3 is made up of 12 amino acids. This CDR3 is CASSRDSSILTF. The CDR3 nucleotides are TGTGCCAGCAGCCGGGACAGTAGTATCCTGACTTTC.

Regarding this clonotype: A read error may be the cause here, since a much bigger clone is one base away. This chain links TRBV4-1 with TRBJ1-3; D remains unclear. The CDR3 is 15 residues long. Trimming pared 1 base from V and 0 bases from J, leaving 7 bases between. Germline values: CDR1 MGHRA, CDR2 YSYEKL. In DNA, the CDR3 is TGCGCCAGCAGCCAAGGGTGGCACTCTGGAAACACCATATATTTT. Amino acids: CASSQGWHSGNTIYF.

This clonotype occurred a few times. The rearrangement links TRBV6-5 to TRBJ2-3; D gene unclear. The CDR3 sequence is 13 residues long. The V gene's germline CDR1 is MNHEY and CDR2 SVGAGI. Trimming pared 2 bases from V and 4 bases from J, leaving 7 bases between. The CDR3 DNA reads TGTGCCAGCAGTTACGGGTTATCAGATACGCAGTATTTT. This translates into CASSYGLSDTQYF.

This clonotype was counted ten times or more. The V call is TRBV27, the J call TRBJ1-5, with 7 bases that match TRBD1. Losses at the gene ends were 6 bases for V and 2 bases for J; bases not matched to a gene: 4. Germline V lookup: CDR1 MNHEY, CDR2 SMNVEV (reference sequence). This CDR3 has 14 residues. The DNA for the CDR3 is TGTGCCAGCAGCTTGGGGACAGGCAATCAGCCCCAGCATTTT. This sequence encodes CASSLGTGNQPQHF.

The chain carries TRBV10-3 and TRBJ2-5; TRBD2 matches at 8 bases. Germline values: CDR1 ENHRY, CDR2 SYGVKD. Trimming cost V 6 bases and J 5 bases; bases outside gene matches: 14. The CDR3 runs to 16 residues. The CDR3 protein is CAISGIPGTSEETQYF. As DNA, the CDR3 is TGTGCCATCAGCGGAATTCCCGGGACTAGTGAGGAGACCCAGTACTTC.

By sample share, this clonotype is medium-sized. This chain uses TRBV7-2 with TRBJ2-7; 9 bases are shared with TRBD1. V gave up 4 bases and J gave up 6 bases; unmatched junction bases: 10. This CDR3 contains 15 residues. Germline V gene sequence: CDR1 SGHTA, CDR2 FQGNSA. The chain's CDR3 is CASSSAGQGHREQYF. As DNA, the CDR3 is TGTGCCAGCAGCTCCGCGGGACAGGGTCACCGCGAGCAGTACTTC.

The chain recombines TRBV20-1 with TRBJ2-5; 12 bases line up with TRBD2. The length of the CDR3 is 17 residues. The germline CDR1 and CDR2 sequences are DFQATT and SNEGSKA (reference sequence). V lost 0 bases to trimming and J lost 1 base; unmatched junction nucleotides: 6. Written as DNA, the CDR3 is TGCAGTGCTAGAGACCACGGGACTAGCGGGTTCCAAGAGACCCAGTACTTC. Translating gives CSARDHGTSGFQETQYF.

This chain joins TRBV12-3 or TRBV12-4 and TRBJ2-5; perhaps TRBD2 as D (6 bases). The V end lost 6 bases, the J end lost 5 bases, and 16 bases lay between the germline ends. The CDR3 is 14 residues long. CDR3 region: CASRSMGREETQYF. In nucleotides, the CDR3 is TGTGCCAGCAGGTCCATGGGACGGGAGGAGACCCAGTACTTC.